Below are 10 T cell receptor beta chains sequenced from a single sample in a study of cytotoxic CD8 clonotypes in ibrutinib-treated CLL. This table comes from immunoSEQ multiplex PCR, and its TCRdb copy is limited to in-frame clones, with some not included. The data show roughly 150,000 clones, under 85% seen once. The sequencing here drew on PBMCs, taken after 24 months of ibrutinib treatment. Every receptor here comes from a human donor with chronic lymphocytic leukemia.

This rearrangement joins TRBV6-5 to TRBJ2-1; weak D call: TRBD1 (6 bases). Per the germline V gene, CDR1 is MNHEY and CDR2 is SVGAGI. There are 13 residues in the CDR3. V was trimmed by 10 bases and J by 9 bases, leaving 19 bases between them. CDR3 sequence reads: CATDDNRASEQFF. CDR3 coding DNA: TGTGCCACTGACGATAACAGGGCGAGTGAGCAGTTCTTC.

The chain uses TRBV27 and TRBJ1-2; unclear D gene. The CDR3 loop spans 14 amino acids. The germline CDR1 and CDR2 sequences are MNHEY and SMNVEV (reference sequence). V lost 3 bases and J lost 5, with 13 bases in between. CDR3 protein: CASSFTASQYGYTF. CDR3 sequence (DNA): TGTGCCAGCAGTTTTACGGCATCCCAGTATGGCTACACCTTC.

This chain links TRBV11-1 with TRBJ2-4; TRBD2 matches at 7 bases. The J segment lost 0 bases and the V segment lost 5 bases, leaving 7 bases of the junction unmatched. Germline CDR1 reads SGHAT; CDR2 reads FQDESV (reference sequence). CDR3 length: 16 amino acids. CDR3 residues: CASSLTGGLAKNIQYF. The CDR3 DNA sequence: TGTGCCAGCAGCCTTACGGGGGGTCTAGCCAAAAACATTCAGTACTTC.

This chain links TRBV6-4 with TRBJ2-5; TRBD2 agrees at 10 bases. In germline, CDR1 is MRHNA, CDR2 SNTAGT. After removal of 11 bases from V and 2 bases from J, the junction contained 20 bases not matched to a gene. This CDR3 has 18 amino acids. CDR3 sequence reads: CAPAASGGTSGVQETQYF. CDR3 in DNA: TGTGCCCCGGCGGCTAGCGGGGGTACTAGCGGGGTTCAAGAGACCCAGTACTTC.

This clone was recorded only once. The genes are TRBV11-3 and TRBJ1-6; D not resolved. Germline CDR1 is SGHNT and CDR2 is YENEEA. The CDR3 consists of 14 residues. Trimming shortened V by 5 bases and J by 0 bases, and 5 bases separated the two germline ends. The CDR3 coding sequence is TGTGCCAGCAGCACCACCTCCTATAATTCACCCCTCCACTTT. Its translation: CASSTTSYNSPLHF.

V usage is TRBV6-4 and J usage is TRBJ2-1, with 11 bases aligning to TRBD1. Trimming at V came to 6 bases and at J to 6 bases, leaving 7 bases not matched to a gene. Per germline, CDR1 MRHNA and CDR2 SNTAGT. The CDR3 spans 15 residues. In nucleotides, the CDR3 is TGTGCCAGCAGCGGACAGGGGGCAAGAGGCAATGAGCAGTTCTTC. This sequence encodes CASSGQGARGNEQFF.

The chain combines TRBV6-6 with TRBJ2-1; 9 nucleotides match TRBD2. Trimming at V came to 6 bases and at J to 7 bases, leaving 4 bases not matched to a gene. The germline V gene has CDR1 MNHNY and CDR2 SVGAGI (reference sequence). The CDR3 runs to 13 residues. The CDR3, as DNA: TGTGCCAGCAGCCGCGCGGGGGGGAATGAGCAGTTCTTC. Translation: CASSRAGGNEQFF.

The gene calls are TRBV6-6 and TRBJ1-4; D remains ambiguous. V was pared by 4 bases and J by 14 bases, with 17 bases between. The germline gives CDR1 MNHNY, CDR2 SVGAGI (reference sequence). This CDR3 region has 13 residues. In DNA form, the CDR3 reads TGTGCCAGCAGTTCCCCCGCGGGGTGGGATCTGTTTTTT. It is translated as CASSSPAGWDLFF.

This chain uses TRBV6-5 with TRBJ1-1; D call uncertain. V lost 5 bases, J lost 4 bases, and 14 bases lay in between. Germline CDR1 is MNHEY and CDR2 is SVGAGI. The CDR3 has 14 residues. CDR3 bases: TGTGCCAGCAGTAGGGCCAAGGGCTCCACTGAAGCTTTCTTT. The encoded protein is CASSRAKGSTEAFF.

The CDR3 region is CASSSIGLAGGSSYEQYF. For the CDR3, the DNA is TGTGCCAGCAGCTCCATCGGGCTAGCGGGAGGGAGCTCCTACGAGCAGTACTTC. The genes are TRBV11-2 and TRBJ2-7; 12 bases are shared with TRBD2. V lost 4 bases to trimming and J lost 0 bases; unmatched junction nucleotides: 10. CDR3 length equals 18 residues. CDR1 and CDR2 (germline): SGHAT, FQNNGV.